The rows below give T cell receptor beta chains drawn from one sample of a study of OX40 agonist ivuxolimab in advanced cancers. Clones were sequenced by immunoSEQ multiplex PCR, and TCRdb holds only the in-frame ones, with some missing. Of about 86,000 clones listed, 91% are singletons. The sample consisted of CD4+ or CD8+ T cells sorted from blood, taken in a trial of the OX40 agonist ivuxolimab. The source of these receptors is an adult with an advanced solid tumor such as melanoma, head and neck, liver or kidney cancer. The CDR3 runs from the conserved cysteine through the conserved F or W. A D gene is named only where the DNA matches it firmly. A clone size is listed for some rows: how often the clone was seen (once, few, many), or a class if it is expanded.

CDR3 protein: CASSAVQAYEQYF
CDR3 DNA: TGTGCCAGCAGTGCGGTGCAGGCCTACGAGCAGTACTTC
D gene: -
V gene: TRBV2
clone size: -
J gene: TRBJ2-7

CDR3 protein: CASSEALPSSYEQYF
CDR3 DNA: TGTGCCAGTAGTGAAGCCCTGCCTTCCTCCTACGAGCAGTACTTC
D gene: -
V gene: TRBV2
clone size: -
J gene: TRBJ2-7

CDR3 protein: CAIRLQGDTEAFF
CDR3 DNA: TGTGCCATCAGATTGCAGGGAGACACTGAAGCTTTCTTT
D gene: -
V gene: TRBV10-3
clone size: -
J gene: TRBJ1-1

CDR3 protein: CASSSTGAIYEQYF
CDR3 DNA: TGTGCCAGCAGCTCTACAGGGGCGATCTACGAGCAGTACTTC
D gene: TRBD1
V gene: TRBV9
clone size: -
J gene: TRBJ2-7

CDR3 protein: CASSQNLAGNAYEQYF
CDR3 DNA: TGTGCCAGCAGCCAAAACCTAGCGGGAAACGCCTACGAGCAGTACTTC
D gene: TRBD2
V gene: TRBV16
clone size: -
J gene: TRBJ2-7

CDR3 protein: CASTPFAIQAGGPAGELFF
CDR3 DNA: TGTGCCAGCACCCCCTTCGCAATCCAGGCGGGAGGGCCGGCCGGGGAGCTGTTTTTT
D gene: TRBD2
V gene: TRBV27
clone size: -
J gene: TRBJ2-2

CDR3 protein: CASSLTSGSLNEQFF
CDR3 DNA: TGTGCCAGCTCCCTGACTAGCGGGAGTTTAAATGAGCAGTTCTTC
D gene: TRBD2
V gene: TRBV18
clone size: few
J gene: TRBJ2-1

CDR3 protein: CASSRSSSRTDTQYF
CDR3 DNA: TGTGCCAGCAGCCGTTCTAGCAGCCGCACAGATACGCAGTATTTT
D gene: -
V gene: TRBV4-2
clone size: -
J gene: TRBJ2-3

CDR3 protein: CASRRGLAGREEQFF
CDR3 DNA: TGTGCCAGCAGGCGAGGACTAGCGGGGCGCGAAGAGCAGTTCTTC
D gene: TRBD2
V gene: TRBV7-9
clone size: -
J gene: TRBJ2-1

CDR3 protein: CASSPPGPQTQYF
CDR3 DNA: TGTGCCAGCAGTCCCCCGGGGCCGCAAACGCAGTATTTT
D gene: -
V gene: TRBV28
clone size: -
J gene: TRBJ2-3

CDR3 protein: CASSLDSGPGELFF
CDR3 DNA: TGTGCCAGCAGTTTAGATAGCGGCCCGGGGGAGCTGTTTTTT
D gene: -
V gene: TRBV28
clone size: -
J gene: TRBJ2-2

CDR3 protein: CASSMGPGTGEQPQHF
CDR3 DNA: TGTGCCAGTAGTATGGGGCCCGGGACAGGGGAACAGCCCCAGCATTTT
D gene: TRBD1
V gene: TRBV19
clone size: few
J gene: TRBJ1-5

CDR3 protein: CAWSPTGGSEAFF
CDR3 DNA: TGTGCCTGGAGTCCGACAGGGGGCTCTGAAGCTTTCTTT
D gene: TRBD1
V gene: TRBV30
clone size: once
J gene: TRBJ1-1

CDR3 protein: CASSERENTEAFF
CDR3 DNA: TGTGCCAGCAGTGAAAGGGAGAACACTGAAGCTTTCTTT
D gene: -
V gene: TRBV6-1
clone size: few
J gene: TRBJ1-1

CDR3 protein: CASSSGQNEKLFF
CDR3 DNA: TGCGCCAGCAGCTCCGGACAGAATGAAAAACTGTTTTTT
D gene: -
V gene: TRBV5-1
clone size: -
J gene: TRBJ1-4

CDR3 protein: CASSTQDSYEQYF
CDR3 DNA: TGTGCCAGCAGTACACAGGATTCCTACGAGCAGTACTTC
D gene: -
V gene: TRBV6-6
clone size: -
J gene: TRBJ2-7

CDR3 protein: CASSPTSGANTGELFF
CDR3 DNA: TGTGCCAGCAGCCCTACTAGCGGGGCGAACACCGGGGAGCTGTTTTTT
D gene: TRBD2
V gene: TRBV7-3
clone size: -
J gene: TRBJ2-2

CDR3 protein: CASSATGYGYTF
CDR3 DNA: TGTGCCAGCAGTGCTACAGGGTATGGCTACACCTTC
D gene: -
V gene: TRBV25-1
clone size: -
J gene: TRBJ1-2

CDR3 protein: CASSYLRAPYEQYF
CDR3 DNA: TGTGCCAGCAGTTACTTGCGAGCGCCCTACGAGCAGTACTTC
D gene: -
V gene: TRBV6-6
clone size: -
J gene: TRBJ2-7

CDR3 protein: CASSLGRENTEAFF
CDR3 DNA: TGTGCCAGCAGCCTTGGACGGGAGAACACTGAAGCTTTCTTT
D gene: -
V gene: TRBV7-8
clone size: -
J gene: TRBJ1-1

CDR3 protein: CASSLGTSSYEQYF
CDR3 DNA: TGTGCCAGCAGCTTGGGGACTAGTTCCTACGAGCAGTACTTC
D gene: TRBD2
V gene: TRBV5-4
clone size: -
J gene: TRBJ2-7

CDR3 protein: CAWETGAGNPYEQYF
CDR3 DNA: TGTGCCTGGGAAACCGGGGCAGGGAACCCCTACGAGCAGTACTTC
D gene: -
V gene: TRBV30
clone size: few
J gene: TRBJ2-7

CDR3 protein: CSAVTRLNTEAFF
CDR3 DNA: TGCAGCGCTGTGACACGTTTGAACACTGAAGCTTTCTTT
D gene: -
V gene: TRBV29-1
clone size: -
J gene: TRBJ1-1

CDR3 protein: CASSEQQGTDTQYF
CDR3 DNA: TGTGCCAGTAGTGAGCAGCAGGGCACAGATACGCAGTATTTT
D gene: -
V gene: TRBV19
clone size: -
J gene: TRBJ2-3

CDR3 protein: CASRKDRGHEQYF
CDR3 DNA: TGTGCCAGCAGGAAGGACAGGGGGCACGAGCAGTACTTC
D gene: TRBD1
V gene: TRBV28
clone size: -
J gene: TRBJ2-7

CDR3 protein: CASSSGPDNEQFF
CDR3 DNA: TGTGCCAGCAGCTCCGGACCAGACAATGAGCAGTTCTTC
D gene: -
V gene: TRBV7-8
clone size: -
J gene: TRBJ2-1

CDR3 protein: CASSRGRPSNQPQHF
CDR3 DNA: TGTGCCAGCAGCCGAGGGAGGCCCAGCAATCAGCCCCAGCATTTT
D gene: -
V gene: TRBV7-9
clone size: -
J gene: TRBJ1-5

CDR3 protein: CASSLDGGSTDTQYF
CDR3 DNA: TGTGCCAGCAGCTTAGATGGCGGGAGTACAGATACGCAGTATTTT
D gene: TRBD2
V gene: TRBV7-2
clone size: -
J gene: TRBJ2-3

CDR3 protein: CASSSWTGGTEAFF
CDR3 DNA: TGTGCCAGCAGTTCCTGGACAGGGGGCACTGAAGCTTTCTTT
D gene: TRBD1
V gene: TRBV27
clone size: -
J gene: TRBJ1-1

CDR3 protein: CASSAVLAGEYNEQFF
CDR3 DNA: TGTGCCAGCAGCGCTGTCCTAGCGGGAGAGTACAATGAGCAGTTCTTC
D gene: TRBD2
V gene: TRBV9
clone size: -
J gene: TRBJ2-1

CDR3 protein: CAITIAANSYNEQFF
CDR3 DNA: TGTGCCATCACCATAGCGGCAAACTCCTACAATGAGCAGTTCTTC
D gene: -
V gene: TRBV10-3
clone size: once
J gene: TRBJ2-1

CDR3 protein: CASSLNEPGQVSYEQYF
CDR3 DNA: TGTGCCAGCAGCTTAAACGAGCCGGGACAGGTTTCCTACGAGCAGTACTTC
D gene: TRBD1
V gene: TRBV7-9
clone size: -
J gene: TRBJ2-7

CDR3 protein: CASSDSARRRTIYF
CDR3 DNA: TGTGCCAGCAGCGATTCCGCCAGGAGACGCACCATATATTTT
D gene: -
V gene: TRBV6-6
clone size: -
J gene: TRBJ1-3

CDR3 protein: CASSTPQGNLYEQYF
CDR3 DNA: TGTGCCAGCAGCACCCCCCAGGGGAACCTCTACGAGCAGTACTTC
D gene: -
V gene: TRBV5-4
clone size: -
J gene: TRBJ2-7

CDR3 protein: CASATPATYEQYF
CDR3 DNA: TGTGCCAGCGCCACCCCGGCAACCTACGAGCAGTACTTC
D gene: -
V gene: TRBV28
clone size: -
J gene: TRBJ2-7

CDR3 protein: CASSVGTLGNTIYF
CDR3 DNA: TGTGCCAGCAGTGTTGGCACTCTGGGGAACACCATATATTTT
D gene: -
V gene: TRBV2
clone size: -
J gene: TRBJ1-3

CDR3 protein: CASSGGSYGEAFF
CDR3 DNA: TGTGCCAGCAGCGGGGGGAGCTACGGTGAAGCTTTCTTT
D gene: -
V gene: TRBV7-9
clone size: many
J gene: TRBJ1-1

CDR3 protein: CASSENWGSQPQHF
CDR3 DNA: TGTGCCAGCAGTGAAAATTGGGGATCTCAGCCCCAGCATTTT
D gene: -
V gene: TRBV6-1
clone size: -
J gene: TRBJ1-5

CDR3 protein: CASRKSGAILNYGYTF
CDR3 DNA: TGTGCCAGCAGAAAATCTGGGGCGATCCTCAACTATGGCTACACCTTC
D gene: -
V gene: TRBV21-1
clone size: -
J gene: TRBJ1-2

CDR3 protein: CASSPPSTDTQYF
CDR3 DNA: TGTGCCAGCTCACCACCGAGCACAGATACGCAGTATTTT
D gene: -
V gene: TRBV18
clone size: -
J gene: TRBJ2-3

CDR3 protein: CAWKPEGGYTF
CDR3 DNA: TGTGCCTGGAAACCCGAAGGCGGCTACACCTTC
D gene: -
V gene: TRBV30
clone size: once
J gene: TRBJ1-2